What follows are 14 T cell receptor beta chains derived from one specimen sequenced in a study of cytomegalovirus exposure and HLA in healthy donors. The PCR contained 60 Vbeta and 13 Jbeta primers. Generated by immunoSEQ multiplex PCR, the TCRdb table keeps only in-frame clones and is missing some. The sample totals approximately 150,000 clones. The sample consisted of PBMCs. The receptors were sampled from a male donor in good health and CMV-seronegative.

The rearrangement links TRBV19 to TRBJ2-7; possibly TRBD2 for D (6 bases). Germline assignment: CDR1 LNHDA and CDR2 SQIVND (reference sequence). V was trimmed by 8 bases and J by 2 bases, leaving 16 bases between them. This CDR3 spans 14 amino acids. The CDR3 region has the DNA TGTGCCAGTTCCGAGGCGGGGCAGCCCTACGAGCAGTACTTC. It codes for CASSEAGQPYEQYF.

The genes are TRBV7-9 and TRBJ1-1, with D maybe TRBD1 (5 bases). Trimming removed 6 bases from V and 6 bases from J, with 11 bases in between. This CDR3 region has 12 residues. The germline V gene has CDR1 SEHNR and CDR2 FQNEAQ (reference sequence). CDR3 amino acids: CASSFAGPEAFF. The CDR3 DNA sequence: TGTGCCAGCAGTTTTGCAGGGCCTGAAGCTTTCTTT.

CDR3 nucleotide sequence: TGTGCCAGCTCCCCCCAGGCAGGGGGAAACACCATATATTTT. It is translated as CASSPQAGGNTIYF. The genes are TRBV18 and TRBJ1-3, with D possibly TRBD1 on 5 matching bases. Germline lookup yields CDR1 KGHSH and CDR2 LQKENI. CDR3 length: 14 amino acids. The V and J ends lost 6 bases and 4 bases respectively, with 13 bases between them.

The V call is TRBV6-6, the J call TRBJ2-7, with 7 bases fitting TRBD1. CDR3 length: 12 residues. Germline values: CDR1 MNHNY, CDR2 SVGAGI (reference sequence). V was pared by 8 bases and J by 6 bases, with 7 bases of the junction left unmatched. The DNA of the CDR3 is TGTGCCAGCGGGCCTAGGGGGCTCGAGCAGTACTTC. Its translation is CASGPRGLEQYF.

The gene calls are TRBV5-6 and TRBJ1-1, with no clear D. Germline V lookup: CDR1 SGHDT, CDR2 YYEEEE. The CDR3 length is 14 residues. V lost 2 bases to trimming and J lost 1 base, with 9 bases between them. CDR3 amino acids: CASSFGRGNTEAFF. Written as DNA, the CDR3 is TGTGCCAGCAGCTTTGGGCGGGGGAACACTGAAGCTTTCTTT.

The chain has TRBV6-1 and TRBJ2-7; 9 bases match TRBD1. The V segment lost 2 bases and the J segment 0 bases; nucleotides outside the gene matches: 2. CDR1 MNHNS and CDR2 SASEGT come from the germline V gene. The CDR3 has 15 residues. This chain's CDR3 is CASSEYRGLSYEQYF. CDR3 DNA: TGTGCCAGCAGTGAATACAGGGGGCTCTCCTACGAGCAGTACTTC.

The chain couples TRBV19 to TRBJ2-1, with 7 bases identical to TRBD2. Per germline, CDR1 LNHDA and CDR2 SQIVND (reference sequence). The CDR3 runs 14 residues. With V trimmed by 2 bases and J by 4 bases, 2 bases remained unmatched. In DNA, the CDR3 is TGTGCCAGTAGTATACTAGCGGAGTACAATGAGCAGTTCTTC. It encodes CASSILAEYNEQFF.

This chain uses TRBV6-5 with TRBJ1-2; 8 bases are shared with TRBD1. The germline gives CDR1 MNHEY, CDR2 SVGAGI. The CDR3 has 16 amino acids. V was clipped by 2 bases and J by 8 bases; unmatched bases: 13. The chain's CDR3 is CASSYILRDRGGGYTF. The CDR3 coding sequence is TGTGCCAGCAGTTACATACTACGTGACAGGGGCGGCGGCTACACCTTC.

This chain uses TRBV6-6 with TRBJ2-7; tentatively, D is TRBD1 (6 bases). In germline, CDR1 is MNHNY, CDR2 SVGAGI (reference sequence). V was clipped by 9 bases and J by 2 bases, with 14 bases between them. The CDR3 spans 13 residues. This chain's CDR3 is CASGQFTPYEQYF. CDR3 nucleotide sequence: TGTGCCAGTGGACAGTTTACTCCCTACGAGCAGTACTTC.

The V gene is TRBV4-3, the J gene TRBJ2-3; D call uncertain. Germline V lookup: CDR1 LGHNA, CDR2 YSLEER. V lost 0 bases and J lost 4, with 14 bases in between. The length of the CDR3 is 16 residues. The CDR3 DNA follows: TGCGCCAGCAGCCAAGATTCGAACAGTAACCCAGATACGCAGTATTTT. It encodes CASSQDSNSNPDTQYF.

CDR3 region: CATSEDSSTDTQYF. DNA for the CDR3: TGTGCCACCAGCGAGGATTCTAGCACAGATACGCAGTATTTT. The chain recombines TRBV15 with TRBJ2-3; D gene uncertain. CDR1 LNHNV and CDR2 YYDKDF come from the germline V gene (reference sequence). The CDR3 has 14 residues. The V end lost 5 bases, the J end lost 0 bases, and 9 bases lay between the germline ends.

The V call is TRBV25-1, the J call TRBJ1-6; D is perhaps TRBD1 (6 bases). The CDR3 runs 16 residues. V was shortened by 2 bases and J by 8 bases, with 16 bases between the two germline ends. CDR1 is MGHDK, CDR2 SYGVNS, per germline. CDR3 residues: CASSEDLGGGDSPLHF. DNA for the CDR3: TGTGCCAGCAGTGAAGATCTAGGGGGAGGGGATTCACCCCTCCACTTT.

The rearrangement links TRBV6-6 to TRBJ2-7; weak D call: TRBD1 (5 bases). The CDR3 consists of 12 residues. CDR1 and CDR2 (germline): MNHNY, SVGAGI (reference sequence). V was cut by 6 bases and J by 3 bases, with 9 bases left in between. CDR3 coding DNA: TGTGCCAGCAGGGGGCTGTACTACGAGCAGTACTTC. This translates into CASRGLYYEQYF.

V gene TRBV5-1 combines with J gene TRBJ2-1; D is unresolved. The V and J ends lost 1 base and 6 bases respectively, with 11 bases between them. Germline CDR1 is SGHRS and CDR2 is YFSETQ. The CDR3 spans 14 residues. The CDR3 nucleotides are TGCGCCAGCAGCTTGATCTTATCGGGCAATGAGCAGTTCTTC. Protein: CASSLILSGNEQFF.